These 5 T cell receptor beta chains came from one sample sequenced in a study of CD8 T cells in ankylosing spondylitis (dated by TCRdb to about 2017). The library was produced with 5' RACE. TCRdb names Illumina HiSeq 2500 as the instrument used. Using fastp trimming at Q25 and MiXCR clonotype assembly, TCRdb reanalyzed the public sequencing data and kept in-frame beta chains. One record per CDR3 amino acid sequence lists the most common genes and DNA. For this sample there are approximately 130,000 distinct CDR3 sequences; 9.3% appear just once. About 3.3% of the sample goes to the ten largest clones. The material sequenced was blood, either unsorted or a sorted T cell fraction (not recorded which). The receptors originated from a male donor with ankylosing spondylitis or in good health (not recorded which).

This clonotype was counted many times. This chain joins TRBV24-1 and TRBJ2-7, with D uncertain. V lost 9 bases and J 5 bases, leaving 10 bases between the germline ends. CDR3 length: 11 amino acids. Germline lookup yields CDR1 KGHDR and CDR2 SFDVKD. The CDR3 protein is CATSWANEQYF. The CDR3 DNA reads TGTGCCACCTCTTGGGCCAACGAGCAGTACTTC.

This clonotype was counted ten times or more. This chain connects TRBV7-3 to TRBJ2-7; the match to TRBD2 covers 10 bases. Germline V gene sequence: CDR1 SGHTA, CDR2 FQGTGA. Trimming cost V 0 bases and J 4 bases; bases outside gene matches: 6. The CDR3 consists of 16 residues. In DNA, the CDR3 is TGTGCCAGCAGCTTAACCGGCGCTAGCGGGAGTTACGAGCAGTACTTC. Translated, it gives CASSLTGASGSYEQYF.

This clonotype was counted at least ten times. The chain uses TRBV20-1 and TRBJ2-5, with a tentative D call TRBD2 (7 bases). Trimming left V 0 bases short and J 6 bases short, with 17 bases between. The germline gives CDR1 DFQATT, CDR2 SNEGSKA (reference sequence). The CDR3 has 15 amino acids. The CDR3 region is CSAREAGQVGKTQYF. In DNA form, the CDR3 reads TGCAGTGCTAGAGAAGCGGGACAAGTGGGGAAGACCCAGTACTTC.

This clonotype has ten or more counts. This chain uses TRBV24-1 with TRBJ2-2; 9 positions match TRBD1. The CDR3 covers 15 residues. Germline V gene lookup returns CDR1 KGHDR and CDR2 SFDVKD. The V gene end was trimmed by 6 bases and the J gene end by 4 bases; junction bases not matched to a gene: 5. CDR3 bases: TGTGCCACCAGTAAGGACAGGGGATTCACCGGGGAGCTGTTTTTT. Encoded protein: CATSKDRGFTGELFF.

Ten or more counts support this clonotype. The chain carries TRBV28 and TRBJ1-2, with unresolved D. CDR3 size: 15 residues. Per germline, CDR1 MDHEN and CDR2 SYDVKM. V gave up 7 bases and J gave up 1 base, with 16 bases separating them. In DNA, the CDR3 is TGTGCCAGCAAATCCCAGCCCGACCGTAACTATGGCTACACCTTC. Translated, it gives CASKSQPDRNYGYTF.